Below are 17 T cell receptor beta chains sequenced from a single sample in a study of Graves' ophthalmopathy and Graves' hyperthyroidism. Investigators amplified TCR beta CDR3 regions from RNA transcripts. An initial RT-PCR round employing HTBI primers preceded a second-round multiplex PCR. TCRdb redid the calling of the multiplex PCR reads with MiXCR, one entry per CDR3 protein. The sample includes 740,000 or so distinct CDR3 sequences, about 44% of them seen just once. The sample was peripheral blood. The receptors here all came from an adult man with Graves' ophthalmopathy.

This clonotype was detected a few times. The chain links TRBV9 to TRBJ2-7; TRBD2 agrees at 8 bases. The germline gives CDR1 SGDLS, CDR2 YYNGEE. The CDR3 covers 14 residues. Germline trimming cut 2 bases from V and 3 bases from J; bases unmatched to any gene: 4. The CDR3 DNA reads TGTGCCAGCAGCGTCCGGGGGGGCGACTACGAGCAGTACTTC. Translating it yields CASSVRGGDYEQYF.

The chain recombines TRBV2 with TRBJ1-5; D remains ambiguous. Per the germline V gene, CDR1 is SNHLY and CDR2 is FYNNEI. The CDR3 runs 13 residues. Trimming removed 2 bases at V and 6 bases at J, with 8 bases between. The CDR3 loop reads CASSEWEGQPQHF. CDR3 DNA: TGTGCCAGCAGTGAATGGGAGGGTCAGCCCCAGCATTTT.

The chain uses TRBV29-1 and TRBJ2-7; TRBD1 matches 7 bases. Germline CDR1 is SQVTM and CDR2 is ANQGSEA. Trimming took 1 base from V and 2 from J; bases not matched to a gene: 17. This CDR3 is 18 amino acids long. The CDR3 DNA reads TGCAGCGTTGAAGGGGGATGGACAGGCGAAGAGGGTCCCTACGAGCAGTACTTC. Its translation: CSVEGGWTGEEGPYEQYF.

This clonotype has more than one count but fewer than ten. This chain joins TRBV6-1 and TRBJ2-7; D unresolved. Trimming pared 6 bases from V and 5 bases from J, leaving 17 bases between. Per germline, CDR1 MNHNS and CDR2 SASEGT. CDR3 length equals 14 residues. For the CDR3, the DNA is TGTGCCAGCAGCCGACCGTCAGAGACCCACGAGCAGTACTTC. Encoded protein: CASSRPSETHEQYF.

V and J are TRBV20-1 and TRBJ1-4, with D perhaps matching TRBD1 (6 bases). This CDR3 is built from 15 residues. The germline CDR1 and CDR2 sequences are DFQATT and SNEGSKA (reference sequence). Between the trimmed V and J ends, which lost 6 bases and 10 bases, there was a span of 24 bases. CDR3 sequence: CSAGEPRGGVGKLFF. The CDR3 DNA follows: TGCAGTGCGGGGGAACCCCGGGGGGGCGTGGGAAAACTGTTTTTT.

This clonotype turned up a few times. V and J are TRBV7-8 and TRBJ2-5; TRBD1 matches 8 bases. The germline CDR1 and CDR2 sequences are SGHVS and FQNEAQ. V trimming: 3 bases; J trimming: 3 bases; junction bases outside the gene matches: 3. The CDR3 loop spans 14 amino acids. Here the CDR3 reads CASSFSGGKETQYF. CDR3 nucleotides: TGTGCCAGCAGCTTCTCAGGGGGCAAAGAGACCCAGTACTTC.

This clonotype was seen only a few times. This chain uses TRBV3-1 with TRBJ1-1; D gene unclear. The CDR3 length is 15 residues. Looked up from germline, CDR1 is LGHDT and CDR2 is YNNKEL (reference sequence). Trimming stripped 5 bases from V and 2 bases from J, with 15 bases between. CDR3: CASSGDSGVNTEAFF. CDR3 sequence (DNA): TGTGCCAGCAGCGGGGATTCCGGAGTAAACACTGAAGCTTTCTTT. The full variable domain, with the rest looked up from reference TRBV3-1 and TRBJ1-1, is DTAVSQTPKYLVTQMGNDKSIKCEQNLGHDTMYWYKQDSKKFLKIMFSYNNKELIINETVPNRFSPKSPDKAHLNLHINSLELGDSAVYFCASSGDSGVNTEAFFGQGTRLTVV.

The V and J genes are TRBV19 and TRBJ1-1, with 12 bases matching TRBD1. Germline CDR1 is LNHDA and CDR2 is SQIVND (reference sequence). Unmatched junction bases numbered 7, after V lost 5 bases and J lost 0 bases. The CDR3 has 17 residues. CDR3 in DNA: TGTGCCAGTAGTTCCGGGACAGGGGGCCGCCTGAACACTGAAGCTTTCTTT. As protein: CASSSGTGGRLNTEAFF.

This clonotype was recorded at least ten times. The chain links TRBV29-1 to TRBJ2-7; 8 bases match TRBD2. CDR3 length: 14 residues. The ends lost 6 bases at V and 4 bases at J; junction bases unmatched: 11. CDR1 SQVTM and CDR2 ANQGSEA come from the germline V gene. CDR3 DNA: TGCAGCGTCGTTCGGGAGGGTAGAAAGTACGAGCAGTACTTC. Translation gives CSVVREGRKYEQYF.

The J gene is TRBJ2-2, the V gene TRBV14; D is uncertain. The CDR3 consists of 14 residues. The germline V gene has CDR1 SGHDN and CDR2 FVKESK. V was shortened by 8 bases and J by 8 bases, with 18 bases between the two germline ends. This chain's CDR3 is CASSITVAEGELFF. The CDR3 DNA follows: TGTGCCAGCTCGATCACGGTGGCGGAGGGGGAGCTGTTTTTT. Looking up the rest from reference TRBV14 and TRBJ2-2 gives the full variable domain: EAGVTQFPSHSVIEKGQTVTLRCDPISGHDNLYWYRRVMGKEIKFLLHFVKESKQDESGMPNNRFLAERTGGTYSTLKVQPAELEDSGVYFCASSITVAEGELFFGEGSRLTVL.

This clonotype has at least ten counts. This chain connects TRBV3-1 to TRBJ1-4; D not certain. CDR3 length: 11 amino acids. V was cut by 1 base and J by 8 bases, with 2 bases left in between. Germline V gene sequence: CDR1 LGHDT, CDR2 YNNKEL (reference sequence). The CDR3 spells CASSQGEKLFF. In nucleotides, the CDR3 is TGTGCCAGCAGCCAAGGAGAAAAACTGTTTTTT. Complete variable domain (other parts from reference TRBV3-1 and TRBJ1-4): DTAVSQTPKYLVTQMGNDKSIKCEQNLGHDTMYWYKQDSKKFLKIMFSYNNKELIINETVPNRFSPKSPDKAHLNLHINSLELGDSAVYFCASSQGEKLFFGSGTQLSVL.

This clonotype has at least ten counts. A much larger clonotype is one base distant, so this may be a read error. This rearrangement joins TRBV29-1 to TRBJ1-2; the D gene is possibly TRBD1 (6 bases). Trimming shortened V by 6 bases and J by 3 bases, and 14 bases separated the two germline ends. The germline CDR1 and CDR2 sequences are SQVTM and ANQGSEA. The CDR3 is 13 residues long. The CDR3 protein is CSVGLGAHYGYTF. The DNA for the CDR3 is TGCAGCGTCGGACTGGGGGCACACTATGGCTACACCTTC. Full variable domain (missing parts from reference TRBV29-1 and TRBJ1-2): SAVISQKPSRDICQRGTSLTIQCQVDSQVTMMFWYRQQPGQSLTLIATANQGSEATYESGFVIDKFPISRPNLTFSTLTVSNMSPEDSSIYLCSVGLGAHYGYTFGSGTRLTVV.

The rearrangement joins TRBV12-3 or TRBV12-4 to TRBJ2-7, with 9 bases matching TRBD1. V shed 1 base, J shed 5 bases, and the junction held 12 bases outside the gene matches. The CDR3 contains 17 residues. In DNA form, the CDR3 reads TGTGCCAGCAGTTTAGGGGACAGGGAGTGGGCTCGGGACGAGCAGTACTTC. Residues: CASSLGDREWARDEQYF.

For this clonotype: A much larger clone sits a single nucleotide away, making a read error possible. This chain links TRBV15 with TRBJ1-1; D possibly corresponds to TRBD1 (6 bases). Germline assignment: CDR1 LNHNV and CDR2 YYDKDF (reference sequence). The CDR3 loop spans 13 amino acids. Trimming stripped 5 bases from V and 4 bases from J, with 11 bases between. The CDR3 DNA reads as TGTGCCACCAGCGCCGGACAGAGCACTGAAGCTTTCTTT. This translates into CATSAGQSTEAFF.

This clonotype was seen more than once but under ten times. CDR3 in DNA: TGTGCCACCACCCTTACCTTCCTGCAGTACTTC. The encoded protein is CATTLTFLQYF. The chain employs TRBV6-4 and TRBJ2-7; D uncertain. This CDR3 is built from 11 residues. Trimming removed 10 bases from V and 9 bases from J, with 16 bases in between. Per the germline V gene, CDR1 is MRHNA and CDR2 is SNTAGT.

CDR3 residues: CASSLEGWGYEQYF. DNA for the CDR3: TGTGCCAGCAGCTTGGAGGGTTGGGGGTACGAGCAGTACTTC. The chain combines TRBV7-9 with TRBJ2-7; a weak D match, TRBD2 (6 bases). Germline V gene sequence: CDR1 SEHNR, CDR2 FQNEAQ (reference sequence). Trimming stripped 3 bases from V and 4 bases from J, with 13 bases between. The CDR3 has 14 residues.

This clonotype was found many times. The chain carries TRBV29-1 and TRBJ2-5; D uncertain. The V gene's germline CDR1 is SQVTM and CDR2 ANQGSEA. Deletions cut 4 bases from V and 4 bases from J, with 4 bases between. The CDR3 sequence is 10 residues long. For the CDR3, the DNA is TGCAGCGTTGTTGGAGAGACCCAGTACTTC. It codes for CSVVGETQYF. The variable domain in full, completed from reference TRBV29-1 and TRBJ2-5, reads SAVISQKPSRDICQRGTSLTIQCQVDSQVTMMFWYRQQPGQSLTLIATANQGSEATYESGFVIDKFPISRPNLTFSTLTVSNMSPEDSSIYLCSVVGETQYFGPGTRLLVL.